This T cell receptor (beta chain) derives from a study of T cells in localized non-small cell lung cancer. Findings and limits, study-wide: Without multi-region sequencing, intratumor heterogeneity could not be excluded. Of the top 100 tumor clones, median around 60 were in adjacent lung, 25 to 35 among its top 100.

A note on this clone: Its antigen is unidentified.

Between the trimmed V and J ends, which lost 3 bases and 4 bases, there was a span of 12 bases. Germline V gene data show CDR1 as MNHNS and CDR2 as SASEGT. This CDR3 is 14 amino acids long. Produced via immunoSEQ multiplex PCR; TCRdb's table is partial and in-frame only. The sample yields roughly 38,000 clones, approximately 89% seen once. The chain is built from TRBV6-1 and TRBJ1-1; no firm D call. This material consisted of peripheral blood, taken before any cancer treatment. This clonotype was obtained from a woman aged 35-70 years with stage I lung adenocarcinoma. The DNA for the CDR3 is TGTGCCAGCAGTGAGTTAAGGTTCTTCACTGAAGCTTTCTTT. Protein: CASSELRFFTEAFF.